This entry concerns a single T cell receptor beta chain. Its target antigen remains unknown. Per-base quality was not reported, and no clone a single base away is much larger than it. The data originate from a study of regulatory T cells in long-lasting Graves disease (dated by TCRdb to the early 2020s). In terms of the full investigation: Antithyroid drugs had been taken for less than 3 months by newly diagnosed Graves' disease patients. Peripheral blood TCR sequencing and RNA sequencing compared persistent Graves' disease patients with newly diagnosed Graves' disease patients. The study was registered as a clinical trial and conducted in China. TCR sequencing covered 13 persistent and 20 newly diagnosed Graves' disease patients, some 35 samples in total. The paper's findings and limits, for the study overall: Sequencing and analysis were limited to the TCR beta chain. The small sample size was acknowledged by the authors as a limitation that may reduce accuracy. Patients with persistent disease shared more public clonotypes (about 2,900) than newly diagnosed patients did (966). Peripheral blood alone was examined, since thyroid tissue, which constituted the primary lesion, could not be accessed. Preferential use of TRBV28, TRBJ1-2 and TRBJ2-5 was observed in persistent disease, whereas TRBV20-1 and TRBJ2-1 were favored in newly diagnosed disease. Compared with newly diagnosed patients, persistent Graves' disease patients had lower TCR Shannon entropy and fewer highly expanded clones, which suggests clonal expansion.

Relative to germline, V is 5 bases shorter and J is 2 bases shorter, with 12 bases between their ends. Spanning cysteine to phenylalanine, the CDR3 consists of 15 amino acids. CDR3 DNA is the only sequence kept; it has 45 bases, read in frame from the first base. Per the germline V gene (reference sequence), LGHDT is the CDR1 and YNNKEL is the CDR2. According to the study, the label for this sample's time point signals: newly diagnosed GD, antithyroid drugs for less than 3 months. For both TCR sequencing and RNA sequencing, RNA was extracted from PBMCs using TRIzol. The diagnosis of Graves' disease was made according to American Thyroid Association guidelines. Recruitment of patients was carried out at an endocrinology department in Xi'an, China. Each patient gave around 9 milliliters of peripheral blood, collected in an EDTA anticoagulant tube. Ficoll Paque Plus density gradient separation was used to isolate PBMCs, and no further T cell sorting was done. An Agilent 2100 Bioanalyzer and agarose gel were used to assess RNA quality, and a NanoDrop 2000 was used to measure RNA concentration.

Receptors were amplified or captured by multiplex PCR. The data were produced on an Illumina HiSeq 4000. iRepertoire HTBI primers and Arm-PCR amplification of CDR3 regions were used to construct TCR beta libraries. PCR products were gel purified before sequencing. The paper's data handling went like this. Gene usage analysis of CDR3 amino acid clonotypes relied on the roughly 58 TRBV and 14 TRBJ segments identified across samples. Filtered high-quality paired reads were merged into contigs using COPE and FqMerger. Contigs were aligned with BLAST to IMGT TRBV, TRBD and TRBJ reference genes, and CDR3 was defined per IMGT. Any clonotype with a frequency above 0.1% was classified as a highly expanded clone. Repertoire diversity was measured by Shannon entropy, and V-J evenness by the Gini coefficient. A clonotype found in more than one individual was treated as public. In-frame beta chains were kept once TCRdb had trimmed the public reads at Q25 with fastp and called clones with MiXCR. For every CDR3 protein sequence, its rows merge into one entry that carries the most common genes and DNA. Clone size and V and J calls follow TCRdb, not the original study. For this sample there are roughly 510,000 distinct CDR3 sequences; 15% to 20% appear just once. The ten largest make up about 12% of the sample.

This sample also belongs to another study, concerning T cells in Graves' hyperthyroidism and ophthalmopathy. From the second report: Stable Graves' hyperthyroidism was defined as the absence of progression to ophthalmopathy over 18 months of follow-up. Hyperthyroidism patients were newly diagnosed, had a disease duration of under 2 months, and were aged 18 to 65 years. Exclusion was applied to patients with uncontrolled infections, other autoimmune diseases, pregnancy or lactation. Diagnoses were established on the basis of clinical symptoms, serum thyroxine and TRAb, thyroid ultrasound, and orbital computed tomography. A first-round RT-PCR of the TCR CDR3 used the HTBI primer set with the Qiagen OneStep RT-PCR kit. Blood samples also contained most of the expanded thyroid clonotypes (frequency above 0.001), which suggests that blood repertoires may reflect thyroid immune responses. In cross-validation, a model built on a 13 V-J signature told ophthalmopathy apart from stable hyperthyroidism with 85% to 90% sensitivity and about 81% specificity, and in testing the same model reached 80%/75%. In validation, progression to ophthalmopathy was predicted by the model with 70.59% sensitivity and just over 72% specificity, a median of about 6.8 months before onset. To identify TCR V-J signatures that set the groups apart, the researchers used a discovery cohort of 100 patients, made up of fewer than 50 with Graves' ophthalmopathy and 57 with stable Graves' hyperthyroidism. Prospective prediction of ophthalmopathy was tested in an independent validation cohort of approximately 18 hyperthyroidism patients and approximately 17 patients who later progressed to ophthalmopathy. The approximately 90 discovery patients were randomly split 7:3 into training and test sets. In addition, the study compared T-cell repertoires in thyroid tissue and in blood from 6 or 7 Graves' hyperthyroidism patients. After blood sampling, hyperthyroidism patients were treated with methimazole at a starting dose of 30 mg daily, and ophthalmopathy patients were treated with high-dose intravenous methylprednisolone. Libraries were constructed in a second round of multiplex PCR, after which size selection and purification were carried out. The libraries were sequenced on an Illumina HiSeq2000 using paired-end 100 bp reads. SOAPnuke was used to process the raw data, with reads discarded if the reads contained adapters or uncalled bases, had a mean Phred below 15, or lacked an exact constant-primer or identifier match. High-quality paired reads were merged using COPE v1.2.5, and each unique nucleotide sequence was defined as a clonotype. MiTCR v1.1 was used to align the clonotypes against IMGT TRBV, TRBD and TRBJ reference segments. Only V-J combinations with frequency above 0.0001, covering 99% to 99.2% of repertoires, were analysed. The TCS score was defined as F50 (clonal expansion) divided by E x V (chaos), with BLOSUM62-based TCRdist calculated between CDR3 peptides within each V-J. Welch's t-statistics and random forest reduced just over 500 V-J features to fewer than 15, which were used in a naive Bayes classifier (R e1071). No statistical method was used to fix the sample size in advance, and group allocation was not hidden from the investigators. The paper reports TCR Vbeta CDR3 sequencing of approximately 130 peripheral blood samples: 40 to 45 ophthalmopathy, fewer than 85 hyperthyroidism and some 17 progressor patients.

Sequencing was performed on peripheral blood mononuclear cells (PBMCs), taken at new diagnosis, from a patient treated with antithyroid drugs. The chain was built from TRBV3-1 and TRBJ2-2, and the D gene may be TRBD1, 5 bases matching. The TCR originated in a man aged 18 to 35 with Graves disease. Donor details come from another sample of the same person, matched by shared clones. The DNA sequence is given as TGTGCCAGCAGCTTCGGAGACAGTAACACCGGGGAGCTGTTTTTT. Its protein product is CASSFGDSNTGELFF. Extended through the reference TRBV3-1 and TRBJ2-2 proteins, this CDR3 yields the full variable domain: DTAVSQTPKYLVTQMGNDKSIKCEQNLGHDTMYWYKQDSKKFLKIMFSYNNKELIINETVPNRFSPKSPDKAHLNLHINSLELGDSAVYFCASSFGDSNTGELFFGEGSRLTVL.